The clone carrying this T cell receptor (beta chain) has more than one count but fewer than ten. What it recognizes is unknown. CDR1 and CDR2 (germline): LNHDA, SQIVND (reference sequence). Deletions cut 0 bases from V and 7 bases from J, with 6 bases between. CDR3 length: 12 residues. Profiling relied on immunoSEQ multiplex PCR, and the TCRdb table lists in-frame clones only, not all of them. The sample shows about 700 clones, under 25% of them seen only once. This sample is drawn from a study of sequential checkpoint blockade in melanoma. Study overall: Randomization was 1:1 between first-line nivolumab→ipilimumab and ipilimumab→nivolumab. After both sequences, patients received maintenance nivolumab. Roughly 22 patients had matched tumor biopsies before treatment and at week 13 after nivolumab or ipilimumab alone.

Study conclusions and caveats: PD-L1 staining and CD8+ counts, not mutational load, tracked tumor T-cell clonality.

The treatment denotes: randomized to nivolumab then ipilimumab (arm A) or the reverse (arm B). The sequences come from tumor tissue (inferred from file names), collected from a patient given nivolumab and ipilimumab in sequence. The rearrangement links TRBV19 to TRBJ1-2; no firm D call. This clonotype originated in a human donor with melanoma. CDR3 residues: CASSIDLGGYTF. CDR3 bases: TGTGCCAGTAGTATAGATCTGGGTGGCTACACCTTC.